Listed below are T cell receptor beta chains from one sample, sequenced in a study of cytomegalovirus exposure and HLA in healthy donors. Repertoires were generated with immunoSEQ multiplex PCR, while TCRdb's copy carries only in-frame clones and drops some. This sample has 40,000 or so clones, with over 60% found just once. Sequencing was carried out using PBMCs. These receptors were taken from a middle-aged man in good health and CMV-seronegative. The CDR3 runs from the conserved cysteine through the conserved F or W. Fields, in order: V gene, J gene, D gene, clone size, CDR3 DNA, CDR3 protein. The D gene is left open where the match is weak. A clone size is listed for some rows: how often the clone was seen (once, few, many), or a class if it is expanded.

>TRBV29-1|TRBJ2-5|TRBD2|.
TGCAGCGTTTCCTCGGGACTAGCGGAATCTTCCCAGTACTTC
CSVSSGLAESSQYF
>TRBV14|TRBJ2-7|TRBD1|.
TGTGCCAGCAGCCTAGGGACAGGGCGCGAGCAGTACTTC
CASSLGTGREQYF
>TRBV7-9|TRBJ1-2|.|.
TGTGCCAGCAGCTTATGGACCCAGGGCTATGGCTACACCTTC
CASSLWTQGYGYTF
>TRBV4-2|TRBJ2-7|.|few
TGTGCCAGCAGCTCTCGAAAAGGGCAGGGTATCTACGAGCAGTACTTC
CASSSRKGQGIYEQYF
>TRBV19|TRBJ1-2|.|.
TGTGCCAGTAACGAGGATATGGACTATGGCTACACCTTC
CASNEDMDYGYTF
>TRBV30|TRBJ1-2|TRBD1|.
TGTGCCTGGAGTGTATCGGACAGGGCTCCTGAAGTCTATGGCTACACCTTC
CAWSVSDRAPEVYGYTF
>TRBV30|TRBJ2-5|TRBD1|.
TGTGCCTGGAGTGTGGACAGGGATCAAGAGACCCAGTACTTC
CAWSVDRDQETQYF
>TRBV19|TRBJ1-5|TRBD1|.
TGTGCCAGTAGTACTACAGGGACAGGGCAGCCCCAGCATTTT
CASSTTGTGQPQHF
>TRBV30|TRBJ1-2|.|.
TGTGCCTGGAGCAAGAGTAACTATGGCTACACCTTC
CAWSKSNYGYTF
>TRBV5-1|TRBJ2-5|.|.
TGCGCCAGCAGCTTGCAGCCTCAGGGGACGGGGGAGACCCAGTACTTC
CASSLQPQGTGETQYF
>TRBV6-5|TRBJ2-5|.|few
TGTGCCAGCAGTTTGGCAGAGACCCAGTACTTC
CASSLAETQYF
>TRBV6-1|TRBJ2-6|TRBD1|.
TGTGCCAGCAGTGAAACAGGGGGCTCTGGGGCCAACGTCCTGACTTTC
CASSETGGSGANVLTF
>TRBV15|TRBJ2-1|TRBD2|few
TGTGCCACCAGCCGGACTAGCGGGGCGAGGAGAAATGAGCAGTTCTTC
CATSRTSGARRNEQFF
>TRBV7-9|TRBJ2-1|TRBD1|.
TGTGCCAGCAGCTCCCTTTGGACAGGGTCAGGTAATGAGCAGTTCTTC
CASSSLWTGSGNEQFF
>TRBV5-1|TRBJ2-7|.|.
TGCGCCAGCAGCCCACAGGGTTACTACGAGCAGTACTTC
CASSPQGYYEQYF
>TRBV28|TRBJ2-7|.|.
TGTGCCAGCAGTACAGGGACCTACGAGCAGTACTTC
CASSTGTYEQYF
>TRBV28|TRBJ2-5|TRBD2|.
TGTGCCAGCAGGGCCGGGACTATGTACCAAGAGACCCAGCACTTC
CASRAGTMYQETQHF
>TRBV4-2|TRBJ1-1|.|.
TGTGCCAGCAGCCCAACTCAGAGGAACCTGAACACTGAAGCTTTCTTT
CASSPTQRNLNTEAFF
>TRBV2|TRBJ2-7|.|.
TGTGCCGGCGACAGGTTCCACTACGAGCAGTACTTC
CAGDRFHYEQYF
>TRBV7-2|TRBJ1-6|TRBD1|.
TGTGCCAGCAGCCAACGACAGGGCCAAGGATCACCCCTCCACTTT
CASSQRQGQGSPLHF
>TRBV5-1|TRBJ2-2|.|.
TGCGCCAGCAGCTTGGACGACGAGGCGGCTGTTTTT
CASSLDDEAAVF
>TRBV6-5|TRBJ2-7|TRBD1|.
TGTGCCAGCAGTTACTCGGGGACAGGTTCCAACGAGCAGTACTTC
CASSYSGTGSNEQYF
>TRBV9|TRBJ2-7|TRBD1|.
TGTGCCAGCAGCCCCGGGACAGGGTGGCACGAGCAGTACTTC
CASSPGTGWHEQYF
>TRBV20-1|TRBJ1-5|TRBD1|once
TGCAGTGCTGGACAGGATCAGCCCCAGCATTTT
CSAGQDQPQHF
>TRBV7-2|TRBJ2-7|TRBD1|.
TGTGCCAGCAGCTTAGGAGGACAGGGCGTCTACGAGCAGTACTTC
CASSLGGQGVYEQYF
>TRBV9|TRBJ2-7|.|.
TGTGCCAGCAGCGCCTCCTCGGGTTCCTACGAGCAGTACTTC
CASSASSGSYEQYF
>TRBV6-5|TRBJ2-2|.|.
TGTGCCAGCAGTTACGGAGGGCCCGGGGAGCTGTTTTTT
CASSYGGPGELFF
>TRBV6-1|TRBJ1-6|.|.
TGTGCCAGCAGTGACGCGACCGACTATTCACCCCTCCACTTT
CASSDATDYSPLHF
>TRBV5-6|TRBJ1-6|.|once
TGTGCCAGCAGCTTGGGTCGGGGGAGCTCCTATAATTCACCCCTCCACTTT
CASSLGRGSSYNSPLHF
>TRBV29-1|TRBJ1-5|.|.
TGCAGCGTTGGTGGGGGGTTCGGTCAGCCCCAGCATTTT
CSVGGGFGQPQHF
>TRBV29-1|TRBJ2-6|.|.
TGCAGCGTTACGACAGTCGCAACGGCTGGGGCCAACGTCCTGACTTTC
CSVTTVATAGANVLTF
>TRBV25-1|TRBJ1-2|.|.
TGTGCCAGCAGTGATGGCCGGGATTTATATGGCTACACCTTC
CASSDGRDLYGYTF
>TRBV7-9|TRBJ1-2|.|.
TGTGCCAGCAGCTTCCCAGGCTCTGACTATGGCTACACCTTC
CASSFPGSDYGYTF
>TRBV5-1|TRBJ2-1|.|few
TGCGCCAGCAGCTTGTTCCCGGGAGAAGAGCAGTTCTTC
CASSLFPGEEQFF
>TRBV2|TRBJ1-2|.|.
TGTGCCAGCAGAAAGACAGAGGACTACACCTTC
CASRKTEDYTF
>TRBV19|TRBJ1-2|.|.
TGTGCCAGTAGTATCGCAGGGCTGGATGGCTACACCTTC
CASSIAGLDGYTF
>TRBV2|TRBJ2-2|.|.
TGTGCCAGCAGTTGGGCAGGGGAAAACACCGGGGAGCTGTTTTTT
CASSWAGENTGELFF
>TRBV19|TRBJ1-5|.|.
TGTGCCAGTAGTTTCGACAGGCACAATCAGCCCCAGCATTTT
CASSFDRHNQPQHF
>TRBV9|TRBJ2-2|.|.
TGTGCCAGCAGCGTAGCCCCGGTACCCGCCGGGGAGCTGTTTTTT
CASSVAPVPAGELFF
>TRBV6-5|TRBJ2-7|.|.
TGTGCCAGCAGTTACACCAGCGGCGTGCGGCCATACGAGCAGTACTTC
CASSYTSGVRPYEQYF
>TRBV7-3|TRBJ2-5|.|.
TGTGCCAGCAGCTTAACCAAAGAGGGGACCCAGTACTTC
CASSLTKEGTQYF
>TRBV7-3|TRBJ2-1|TRBD2|few
TGTGCAAGCGGGAGGGGGGAGGGGAATGAGCAGTTCTTC
CASGRGEGNEQFF
>TRBV7-5|TRBJ2-3|.|.
TGTGTCAGAAGCTTAGCGCGGACACGGGTGACGGATACGCAGTATTTT
CVRSLARTRVTDTQYF
>TRBV6-1|TRBJ1-6|.|.
TGTGCCAGCAGTGAAAGGATACAGGGTGATTCACCCCTCCACTTT
CASSERIQGDSPLHF
>TRBV7-2|TRBJ2-1|TRBD1|.
TGTGCCAGCAGCTTAGGTGACAGGGGGCCTTGGGATGAGCAGTTCTTC
CASSLGDRGPWDEQFF
>TRBV5-3|TRBJ1-6|.|.
TGTGCCAGAAGCTTGGTTGGCAGGGGCCCGAGCTCCTATAATTCACCCCTCCACTTT
CARSLVGRGPSSYNSPLHF
>TRBV18|TRBJ1-5|.|.
TGTGCCAGCTCACAGGGGGAAAATCAGCCCCAGCATTTT
CASSQGENQPQHF
>TRBV20-1|TRBJ1-2|.|.
TGCAGTGCTACCTCGGTCAATGGCTACACCTTC
CSATSVNGYTF
>TRBV9|TRBJ2-1|TRBD1|.
TGTGCCAGCAGCGCTCCCTCGGGACAGACCCTACTGGGCTCCTACAATGAGCAGTTCTTC
CASSAPSGQTLLGSYNEQFF
>TRBV9|TRBJ1-2|.|once
TGTGCCAGCAGGGTCGACAATTACTATGGCTACACCTTC
CASRVDNYYGYTF
>TRBV29-1|TRBJ1-2|.|.
TGCAGCGTTGAACGCCTGGGGGGTGACGGCTACACCTTC
CSVERLGGDGYTF
>TRBV5-4|TRBJ1-2|TRBD1|few
TGTGCCAGCAGCTTCGGCGACAGGGACTATGGCTACACCTTC
CASSFGDRDYGYTF
>TRBV5-1|TRBJ2-7|.|.
TGCGCCAGCAGCTTGGACAGGGCGGGTGAGCAGTACTTC
CASSLDRAGEQYF
>TRBV30|TRBJ2-3|.|.
TGTGCCTGGAGTCTGACAGGCCCCACAGATACGCAGTATTTT
CAWSLTGPTDTQYF
>TRBV4-3|TRBJ2-7|TRBD2|medium-sized
TGCGCCAGCAGCCAAGGTGAGACTAGCGGGGCGTACGAGCAGTACTTC
CASSQGETSGAYEQYF
>TRBV30|TRBJ2-2|.|.
TGTGCCTTAACCCAGGGGACCGGGGAGCTGTTTTTT
CALTQGTGELFF
>TRBV6-5|TRBJ2-7|.|few
TGTGCCAGCAGTTGGGGCTTTTCGGACTACGAGCAGTACTTC
CASSWGFSDYEQYF
>TRBV6-5|TRBJ1-5|.|few
TGTGCCAGCAGTTACTCTGGAGCCAGCAATCAGCCCCAGCATTTT
CASSYSGASNQPQHF